The 10 T cell receptor beta chains presented below share a single source sample, sequenced in a study of cytomegalovirus exposure and HLA in healthy donors. The PCR employed 60 Vbeta primers together with 13 Jbeta primers. Only in-frame clones appear in the TCRdb table, and some are missing; sequencing was by immunoSEQ multiplex PCR. Among around 190,000 clones listed, around three quarters were seen once. The specimen was PBMCs. Source of these receptors: a young woman in good health and CMV-seronegative.

The chain recombines TRBV27 with TRBJ2-3; D is unresolved. Trimming removed 4 bases at V and 4 bases at J, with 9 bases between. Germline CDR1 is MNHEY and CDR2 is SMNVEV (reference sequence). The length of the CDR3 is 13 residues. The chain's CDR3 is CASSSAFADTQYF. CDR3 in DNA: TGTGCCAGCAGTTCCGCGTTCGCAGATACGCAGTATTTT.

V is TRBV6-5 and J is TRBJ1-2; 7 bases fit TRBD1. The V segment lost 5 bases and the J segment 0 bases; nucleotides outside the gene matches: 3. The germline V gene encodes CDR1 MNHEY and CDR2 SVGAGI. The CDR3 covers 14 residues. CDR3 region: CASSEGTANYGYTF. For the CDR3, the DNA is TGTGCCAGCAGTGAAGGGACAGCTAACTATGGCTACACCTTC.

The rearrangement links TRBV6-6 to TRBJ2-5; 8 bases line up with TRBD2. V was clipped by 2 bases and J by 0 bases; unmatched bases: 5. Germline values: CDR1 MNHNY, CDR2 SVGAGI (reference sequence). The CDR3 length is 16 residues. The CDR3 sequence: CASSYGSSGYQETQYF. The CDR3 DNA reads TGTGCCAGCAGTTACGGGTCTAGCGGGTACCAAGAGACCCAGTACTTC.

The chain couples TRBV9 to TRBJ1-5, with 7 bases fitting TRBD1. The CDR3 runs to 14 residues. CDR1 and CDR2 (germline): SGDLS, YYNGEE. V lost 3 bases, J lost 5 bases, and 5 bases stayed unmatched. This CDR3 is CASSDRDSDQPQHF. The CDR3 region has the DNA TGTGCCAGCAGCGACCGGGACAGCGATCAGCCCCAGCATTTT.

This chain connects TRBV10-3 to TRBJ1-4; TRBD1 matches at 10 bases. V was clipped by 5 bases and J by 6 bases; unmatched bases: 6. CDR1 and CDR2 from the germline V gene are ENHRY and SYGVKD. CDR3 length equals 15 residues. DNA of the CDR3: TGTGCCATCAGTTCTACCGGGACAGGGGATGAAAAACTGTTTTTT. Its translation: CAISSTGTGDEKLFF.

This clone was detected a few times. The rearrangement joins TRBV11-2 to TRBJ1-5; 10 bases are a match to TRBD1. The germline V gene has CDR1 SGHAT and CDR2 FQNNGV. This CDR3 comprises 14 residues. The J segment lost 6 bases and the V segment lost 3 bases, leaving 2 bases of the junction unmatched. The chain's CDR3 is CASSLDRGSQPQHF. DNA for the CDR3: TGTGCCAGCAGCTTGGACAGGGGGAGTCAGCCCCAGCATTTT.

The chain uses TRBV2 and TRBJ2-2; 9 bases map to TRBD1. There are 14 residues in the CDR3. Germline CDR1 and CDR2: SNHLY and FYNNEI. V was pared by 8 bases and J by 7 bases, with 8 bases of the junction left unmatched. As DNA, the CDR3 is TGTGCCAGCGCCGGGACAGGGCTCGACGGGGAGCTGTTTTTT. This encodes CASAGTGLDGELFF.

This clone has just a few counts. This chain joins TRBV27 and TRBJ2-5, with 9 bases that match TRBD1. V was clipped by 0 bases and J by 5 bases; unmatched bases: 10. CDR3 size: 17 residues. The germline gives CDR1 MNHEY, CDR2 SMNVEV (reference sequence). The CDR3 loop is CASSLSLRTGAGETQYF. As DNA, the CDR3 is TGTGCCAGCAGTTTATCGCTTAGGACAGGGGCGGGGGAGACCCAGTACTTC.

The chain recombines TRBV5-1 with TRBJ2-7, with TRBD1 matching over 9 bases. The CDR3 sequence is 14 residues long. Germline trimming cut 4 bases from V and 2 bases from J; bases unmatched to any gene: 4. Germline V gene lookup returns CDR1 SGHRS and CDR2 YFSETQ. The CDR3 DNA follows: TGCGCCAGCAGCCCCGGGACAGGGACCTACGAGCAGTACTTC. This gives the protein CASSPGTGTYEQYF.

The V gene is TRBV5-8, the J gene TRBJ2-1; D is ambiguous. There are 12 residues in the CDR3. Trimming cost V 4 bases and J 7 bases, with 9 bases left between them. Germline CDR1 and CDR2: SGHTS and YDEGEE. CDR3 in amino acids: CASSPSLNEQFF. In nucleotides, the CDR3 is TGTGCCAGCAGCCCCTCCTTGAATGAGCAGTTCTTC. Full variable domain (outside the CDR3, taken from reference TRBV5-8 and TRBJ2-1): EAGVTQSPTHLIKTRGQQATLRCSPISGHTSVYWYQQALGLGLQFLLWYDEGEERNRGNFPPRFSGRQFPNYSSELNVNALELEDSALYLCASSPSLNEQFFGPGTRLTVL.